These 26 T cell receptor beta chains were all obtained from the same sample, sequenced in a study of OX40 agonist ivuxolimab in advanced cancers. Sequencing used immunoSEQ multiplex PCR; TCRdb keeps in-frame clones, though not all of them. The data hold nearly 70,000 clones, with roughly 85% observed a single time. Sequencing used CD4+ or CD8+ T cells sorted from blood, obtained in a trial of the OX40 agonist ivuxolimab. These receptors originate from an adult with an advanced solid tumor such as melanoma, head and neck, liver or kidney cancer.

The CDR3 is CAISESGRVFF. DNA of the CDR3: TGTGCCATCAGTGAGTCCGGGAGGGTATTCTTT. The chain has TRBV10-3 and TRBJ1-1; no definite D call. In germline, CDR1 is ENHRY, CDR2 SYGVKD. The V gene lost 0 bases and the J gene lost 14 bases, with 10 bases spanning the gap. The CDR3 is made up of 11 amino acids.

This chain joins TRBV19 and TRBJ2-7; D is unclear. V was shortened by 4 bases and J by 0 bases, with 13 bases between the two germline ends. In germline, CDR1 is LNHDA, CDR2 SQIVND (reference sequence). This CDR3 has 15 residues. For the CDR3, the DNA is TGTGCCAGTAGTACCCACACAGTTAGCTCCTACGAGCAGTACTTC. Translation: CASSTHTVSSYEQYF.

The V and J genes are TRBV30 and TRBJ2-3; TRBD2 is a possible D gene (7 bases). Between the trimmed V and J ends, which lost 2 bases and 3 bases, there was a span of 18 bases. CDR1 and CDR2 (germline): GTSNPN, SVGIG (reference sequence). This CDR3 contains 16 residues. Written as DNA, the CDR3 is TGTGCCTGGAGTCAACCCGGCAGGGGAGGGACAGATACGCAGTATTTT. Protein product: CAWSQPGRGGTDTQYF.

This rearrangement joins TRBV30 to TRBJ1-1; D is ambiguous. CDR3 length equals 11 residues. From germline, CDR1 is GTSNPN and CDR2 SVGIG (reference sequence). Deletions cut 3 bases from V and 7 bases from J, with 9 bases between. The CDR3 region is CAWSRVDEAFF. The CDR3 nucleotides read TGTGCCTGGAGCCGGGTGGATGAAGCTTTCTTT.

The CDR3 sequence: CASSLRGKTEAFF. The CDR3 coding sequence is TGTGCCAGCAGCTTACGCGGGAAGACTGAAGCTTTCTTT. The genes are TRBV7-3 and TRBJ1-1; no reliable D call. V gave up 2 bases and J gave up 5 bases, with 9 bases separating them. The germline gives CDR1 SGHTA, CDR2 FQGTGA. The CDR3 contains 13 residues.

This chain connects TRBV7-9 to TRBJ1-1; TRBD1 might be the D (5 bases). The CDR3 sequence is 18 residues long. Looked up from germline, CDR1 is SEHNR and CDR2 is FQNEAQ (reference sequence). Trimming left V 5 bases short and J 0 bases short, with 22 bases between. The CDR3 DNA is TGTGCCAGCAGCACTCCTACGAGGGCAGGGAGGGTGAACACTGAAGCTTTCTTT. It yields the protein CASSTPTRAGRVNTEAFF. Supplemented by reference TRBV7-9 and TRBJ1-1, the full variable domain reads DTGVSQNPRHKITKRGQNVTFRCDPISEHNRLYWYRQTLGQGPEFLTYFQNEAQLEKSRLLSDRFSAERPKGSFSTLEIQRTEQGDSAMYLCASSTPTRAGRVNTEAFFGQGTRLTVV.

This rearrangement joins TRBV5-1 to TRBJ2-1, with D unresolved. CDR1 and CDR2 (germline): SGHRS, YFSETQ. This CDR3 region has 13 residues. Trimming cost V 2 bases and J 4 bases, with 7 bases left between them. The CDR3 coding sequence is TGCGCCAGCAGCTTATACGGATACAATGAGCAGTTCTTC. Its protein product is CASSLYGYNEQFF.

The rearrangement links TRBV5-8 to TRBJ1-1; D possibly corresponds to TRBD1 (5 bases). From germline, CDR1 is SGHTS and CDR2 YDEGEE. V was pared by 0 bases and J by 1 base, with 7 bases between. The length of the CDR3 is 14 residues. This CDR3 is CASSLGQKNTEAFF. The CDR3 coding sequence is TGTGCCAGCAGCTTGGGACAGAAGAACACTGAAGCTTTCTTT.

The chain couples TRBV6-5 to TRBJ1-6, with D perhaps matching TRBD1 (5 bases). This CDR3 comprises 14 residues. Germline CDR1 reads MNHEY; CDR2 reads SVGAGI. Trimming left V 4 bases short and J 8 bases short, with 12 bases between. Here the CDR3 DNA reads TGTGCCAGCAGTTGGGGACGGGGCGATTCACCCCTCCACTTT. Encoded protein: CASSWGRGDSPLHF.

This clone appeared a single time. J is TRBJ1-1 and V is TRBV6-5, with a weak D call TRBD1 (5 bases). The germline gives CDR1 MNHEY, CDR2 SVGAGI. The CDR3 sequence is 16 residues long. V shed 0 bases and J shed 4 bases, with 15 bases lying between them. CDR3: CASSYSMAQAVTEAFF. The DNA for the CDR3 is TGTGCCAGCAGTTACTCGATGGCACAGGCGGTCACTGAAGCTTTCTTT.

The gene calls are TRBV5-1 and TRBJ1-1, with 8 bases that match TRBD1. The CDR3 loop spans 15 amino acids. Trimming cost V 4 bases and J 4 bases; bases outside gene matches: 9. In germline, CDR1 is SGHRS, CDR2 YFSETQ. Written as DNA, the CDR3 is TGCGCCAGCAGCCTCCGGACAGGGAAGGCCACTGAAGCTTTCTTT. It specifies CASSLRTGKATEAFF.

The chain links TRBV5-4 to TRBJ2-7, with TRBD1 matching over 7 bases. Trimming cost V 3 bases and J 2 bases; bases outside gene matches: 8. The CDR3 runs to 15 residues. Germline values: CDR1 SGHNT, CDR2 YYREEE (reference sequence). The CDR3 DNA reads TGTGCCAGCAGCTCCAAACAGGGGAAGACCTACGAGCAGTACTTC. Protein sequence: CASSSKQGKTYEQYF.

V and J are TRBV6-5 and TRBJ2-5; D remains unclear. The V gene lost 6 bases and the J gene lost 3 bases, with 8 bases spanning the gap. This CDR3 has 12 residues. Germline V gene sequence: CDR1 MNHEY, CDR2 SVGAGI. The CDR3 reads CASRPPEETQYF. The CDR3 nucleotides are TGTGCCAGCAGACCTCCGGAAGAGACCCAGTACTTC.

V is TRBV6-5 and J is TRBJ1-2; D is undetermined. Deletions cut 8 bases from V and 2 bases from J, with 12 bases between. This CDR3 region has 13 residues. The germline V gene has CDR1 MNHEY and CDR2 SVGAGI. CDR3 in amino acids: CASSPVRNYGYTF. The CDR3 coding sequence is TGTGCCAGCTCTCCCGTCAGGAACTATGGCTACACCTTC.

CDR3 protein: CASSKVVGRPSSYNEQFF. The CDR3 DNA reads TGTGCCAGCAGCAAAGTTGTCGGCCGACCGAGCTCCTACAATGAGCAGTTCTTC. The gene calls are TRBV21-1 and TRBJ2-1. TRBV21-1 is assigned pseudogene status. This CDR3 contains 18 residues.

This chain links TRBV4-3 with TRBJ2-7; D tentatively fits TRBD1 or TRBD2 (6 bases each). Germline CDR1 is LGHNA and CDR2 is YSLEER. There are 15 residues in the CDR3. V lost 0 bases and J 2 bases, leaving 11 bases between the germline ends. The CDR3 protein is CASSQEGGSPYEQYF. The CDR3 DNA reads TGCGCCAGCAGCCAAGAGGGGGGCAGCCCCTACGAGCAGTACTTC.

The CDR3 nucleotides are TGTGCCAGCAGCTCGACTAGCGGGGGGTACAATGAGCAGTTCTTC. Residues: CASSSTSGGYNEQFF. The chain has TRBV11-2 and TRBJ2-1; TRBD2 aligns across 13 bases. There are 15 residues in the CDR3. The germline gives CDR1 SGHAT, CDR2 FQNNGV. Germline trimming cut 4 bases from V and 4 bases from J; bases unmatched to any gene: 1.

The V and J genes are TRBV4-2 and TRBJ2-3, with 8 bases that match TRBD2. This CDR3 region has 18 residues. Per germline, CDR1 LGHNA and CDR2 YNFKEQ. The V gene end was trimmed by 0 bases and the J gene end by 2 bases; junction bases not matched to a gene: 10. The CDR3 DNA reads TGTGCCAGCAGCCAAGATGTGGAGCGGGGGACCTCCACAGATACGCAGTATTTT. This sequence encodes CASSQDVERGTSTDTQYF.

This sequence joins TRBV19 and TRBJ1-1, with a weak D call TRBD1 (6 bases). The CDR3 is 15 amino acids. V dropped 8 bases and J dropped 1 base, with 17 bases sitting between them. Germline V gene data show CDR1 as LNHDA and CDR2 as SQIVND (reference sequence). CDR3 DNA sequence: TGTGCCAGTCTCTTTTACGAAGGGGGGAACACTGAAGCTTTCTTT. It encodes CASLFYEGGNTEAFF.

V and J are TRBV7-3 and TRBJ1-1, with TRBD1 matching over 7 bases. The V gene end was trimmed by 5 bases and the J gene end by 7 bases; junction bases not matched to a gene: 7. This CDR3 spans 13 amino acids. Germline CDR1 is SGHTA and CDR2 is FQGTGA. The DNA of the CDR3 is TGTGCCAGCAGCACTCTACAGGGGAGTGAAGCTTTCTTT. Translation: CASSTLQGSEAFF.

The chain joins TRBV7-3 to TRBJ2-7, with 9 bases lining up with TRBD1. The CDR3 covers 15 residues. Per the germline V gene, CDR1 is SGHTA and CDR2 is FQGTGA. V lost 3 bases, J lost 1 base, and 4 bases stayed unmatched. The CDR3 loop is CASSLGTGISYEQYF. The CDR3 DNA follows: TGTGCCAGCAGCTTGGGGACAGGGATTTCCTACGAGCAGTACTTC. Using reference TRBV7-3 and TRBJ2-7 for the parts outside the CDR3, the full variable domain is GAGVSQTPSNKVTEKGKYVELRCDPISGHTALYWYRQSLGQGPEFLIYFQGTGAADDSGLPNDRFFAVRPEGSVSTLKIQRTERGDSAVYLCASSLGTGISYEQYFGPGTRLTVT.

The chain links TRBV11-1 to TRBJ1-2, with D uncertain. The germline gives CDR1 SGHAT, CDR2 FQDESV (reference sequence). The CDR3 runs 14 residues. Trimming removed 0 bases from V and 3 bases from J, with 8 bases in between. Here the CDR3 reads CASSLAPVDYGYTF. DNA for the CDR3: TGTGCCAGCAGCTTAGCGCCAGTGGACTATGGCTACACCTTC.

The chain combines TRBV5-5 with TRBJ2-5; D may be TRBD2 (5 bases). The CDR3 is 15 amino acids. CDR1 is SGHKS, CDR2 YYEKEE, per germline (reference sequence). V lost 4 bases and J 5 bases, leaving 18 bases between the germline ends. The CDR3 spells CASSLREARGETQYF. The CDR3 DNA reads TGTGCCAGCAGCCTTCGCGAGGCCAGAGGGGAGACCCAGTACTTC.

This clone was counted between two and nine times. The chain joins TRBV7-6 to TRBJ2-7; 9 nucleotides agree with TRBD1. This CDR3 is built from 14 residues. Trimming removed 6 bases from V and 2 bases from J; junction bases left unmatched: 5. The germline V gene has CDR1 SGHVS and CDR2 FNYEAQ. The CDR3 DNA is TGTGCCAGCAGTACGACAGGGGGGACCTACGAGCAGTACTTC. Translation gives CASSTTGGTYEQYF.

The CDR3 loop is CASSLAILAVRDQPQHF. The CDR3 DNA reads TGTGCCAGCAGCTTGGCCATTTTGGCAGTAAGGGATCAGCCCCAGCATTTT. This chain joins TRBV5-5 and TRBJ1-5; D gene uncertain. Germline V gives CDR1 SGHKS, CDR2 YYEKEE (reference sequence). Trimming took 0 bases from V and 5 from J, leaving 18 bases between them. This CDR3 is built from 17 residues.

This clone has only a few counts. The V call is TRBV6-4, the J call TRBJ1-3; D is ambiguous. CDR1 is MRHNA, CDR2 SNTAGT, per germline. CDR3 length: 13 amino acids. The ends were cut back, 5 bases at V and 0 bases at J, with 5 bases in the middle. For the CDR3, the DNA is TGTGCCAGCAGTAAAGACTCTGGAAACACCATATATTTT. It yields the protein CASSKDSGNTIYF.